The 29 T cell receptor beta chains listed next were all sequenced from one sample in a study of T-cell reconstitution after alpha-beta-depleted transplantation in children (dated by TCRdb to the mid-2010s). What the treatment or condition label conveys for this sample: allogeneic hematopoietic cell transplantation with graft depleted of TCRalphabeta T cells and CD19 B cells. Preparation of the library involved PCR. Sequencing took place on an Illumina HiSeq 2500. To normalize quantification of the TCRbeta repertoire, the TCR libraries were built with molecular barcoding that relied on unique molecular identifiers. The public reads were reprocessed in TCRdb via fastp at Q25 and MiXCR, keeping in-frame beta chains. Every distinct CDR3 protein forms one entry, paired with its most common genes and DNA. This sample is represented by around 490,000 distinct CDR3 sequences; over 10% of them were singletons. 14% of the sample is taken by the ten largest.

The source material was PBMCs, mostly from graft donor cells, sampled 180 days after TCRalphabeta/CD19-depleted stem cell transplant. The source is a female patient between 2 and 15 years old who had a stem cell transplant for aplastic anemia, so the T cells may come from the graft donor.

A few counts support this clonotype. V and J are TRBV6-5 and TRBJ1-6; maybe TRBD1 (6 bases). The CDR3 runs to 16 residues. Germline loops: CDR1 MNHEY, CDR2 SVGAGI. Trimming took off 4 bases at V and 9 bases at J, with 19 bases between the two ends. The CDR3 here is CASSLQGIMRGSPLHF. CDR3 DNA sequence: TGTGCCAGCAGTTTACAGGGTATAATGAGGGGTTCACCCCTCCACTTT.

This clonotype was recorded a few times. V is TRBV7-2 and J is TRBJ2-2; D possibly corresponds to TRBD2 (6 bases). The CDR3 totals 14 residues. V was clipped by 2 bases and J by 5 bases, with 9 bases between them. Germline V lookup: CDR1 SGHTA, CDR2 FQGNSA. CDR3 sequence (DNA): TGTGCCAGCAGCTTACGACTAGAAACCGGGGAGCTGTTTTTT. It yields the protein CASSLRLETGELFF.

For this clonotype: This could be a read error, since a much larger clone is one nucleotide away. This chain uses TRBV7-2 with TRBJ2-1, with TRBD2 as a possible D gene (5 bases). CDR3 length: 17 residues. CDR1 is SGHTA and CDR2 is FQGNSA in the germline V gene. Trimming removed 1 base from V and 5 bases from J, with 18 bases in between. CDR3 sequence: CASSLGSERRPHNEQFF. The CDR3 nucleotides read TGTGCCAGCAGCTTAGGGTCAGAGAGGAGGCCCCACAATGAGCAGTTCTTC.

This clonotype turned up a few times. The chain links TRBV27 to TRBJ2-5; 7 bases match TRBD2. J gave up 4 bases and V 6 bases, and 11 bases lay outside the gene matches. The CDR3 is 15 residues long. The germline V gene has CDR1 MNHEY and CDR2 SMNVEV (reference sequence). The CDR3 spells CASSDRGGSGETQYF. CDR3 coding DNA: TGTGCCAGCAGCGATAGGGGAGGGTCCGGAGAGACCCAGTACTTC.

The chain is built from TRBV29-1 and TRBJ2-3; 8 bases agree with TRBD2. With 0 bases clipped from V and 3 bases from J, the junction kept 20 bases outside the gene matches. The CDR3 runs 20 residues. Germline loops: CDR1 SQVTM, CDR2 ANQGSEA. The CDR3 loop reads CSVEDRADGGRMVETDTQYF. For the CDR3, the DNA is TGCAGCGTTGAAGATCGCGCAGATGGCGGGAGGATGGTGGAGACAGATACGCAGTATTTT.

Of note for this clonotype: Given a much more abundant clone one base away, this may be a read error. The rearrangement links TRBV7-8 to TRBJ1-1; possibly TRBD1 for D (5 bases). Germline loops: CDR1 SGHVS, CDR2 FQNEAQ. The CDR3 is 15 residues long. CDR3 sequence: CASSSRRGLNTEPFF. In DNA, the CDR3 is TGTGCCAGCAGCTCCCGCCGGGGCCTTAACACTGAACCTTTCTTT.

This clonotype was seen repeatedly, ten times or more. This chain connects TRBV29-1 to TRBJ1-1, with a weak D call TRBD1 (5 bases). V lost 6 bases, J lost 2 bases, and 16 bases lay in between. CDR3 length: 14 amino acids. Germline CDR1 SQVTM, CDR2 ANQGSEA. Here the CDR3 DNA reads TGCAGCGTGCTGGCTCGTGGGACCAACACTGAAGCTTTCTTT. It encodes CSVLARGTNTEAFF.

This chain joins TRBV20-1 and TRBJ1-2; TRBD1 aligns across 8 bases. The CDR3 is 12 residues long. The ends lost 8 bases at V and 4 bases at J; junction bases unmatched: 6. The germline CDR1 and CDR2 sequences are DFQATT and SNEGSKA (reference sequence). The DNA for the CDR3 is TGCAGTCCAGGGGGCCCAGGCTATGGCTACACCTTC. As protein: CSPGGPGYGYTF.

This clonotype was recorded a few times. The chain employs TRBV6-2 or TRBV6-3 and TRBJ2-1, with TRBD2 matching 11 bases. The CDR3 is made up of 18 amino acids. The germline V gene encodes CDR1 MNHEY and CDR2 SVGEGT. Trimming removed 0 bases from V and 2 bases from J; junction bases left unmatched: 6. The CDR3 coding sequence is TGTGCCAGCAGTTACTCTTATAGCGGGAGGGCCCCCTACAATGAGCAGTTCTTC. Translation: CASSYSYSGRAPYNEQFF.

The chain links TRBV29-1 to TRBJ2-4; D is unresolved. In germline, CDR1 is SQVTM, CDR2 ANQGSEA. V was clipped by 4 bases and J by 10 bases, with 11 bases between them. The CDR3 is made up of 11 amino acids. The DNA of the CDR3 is TGCAGCGTTGGGCCAGGAGAGATTCAGTACTTC. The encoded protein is CSVGPGEIQYF.

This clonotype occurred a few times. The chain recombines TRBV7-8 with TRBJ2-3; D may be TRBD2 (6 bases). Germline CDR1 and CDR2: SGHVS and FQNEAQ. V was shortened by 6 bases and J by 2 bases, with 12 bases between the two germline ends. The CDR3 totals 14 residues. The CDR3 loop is CASRLTDYTDTQYF. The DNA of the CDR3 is TGTGCCAGCAGGTTAACGGACTACACAGATACGCAGTATTTT.

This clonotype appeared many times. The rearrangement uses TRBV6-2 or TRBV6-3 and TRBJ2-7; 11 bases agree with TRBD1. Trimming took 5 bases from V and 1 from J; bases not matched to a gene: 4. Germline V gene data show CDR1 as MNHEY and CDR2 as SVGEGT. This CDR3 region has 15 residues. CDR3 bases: TGTGCCAGCAGTCCCGGACAGGGGGCTTCCTACGAGCAGTACGTC. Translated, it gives CASSPGQGASYEQYV.

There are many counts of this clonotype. The CDR3 here is CSARWGGRATEQFF. The CDR3, as DNA: TGCAGTGCTAGATGGGGCGGGAGGGCCACTGAGCAGTTCTTC. The J gene is TRBJ2-1, the V gene TRBV20-1; 9 bases are shared with TRBD2. V lost 2 bases and J lost 9; bases outside the gene matches: 8. The CDR3 runs 14 residues. CDR1 and CDR2 from the germline V gene are DFQATT and SNEGSKA (reference sequence).

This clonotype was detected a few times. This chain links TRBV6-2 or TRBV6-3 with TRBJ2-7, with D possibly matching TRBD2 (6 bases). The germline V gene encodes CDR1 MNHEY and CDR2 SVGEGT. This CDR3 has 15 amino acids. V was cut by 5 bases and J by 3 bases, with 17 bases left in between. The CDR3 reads CASSKHRDLYYEQYF. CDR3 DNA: TGTGCCAGCAGTAAACACCGGGACTTATACTACGAGCAGTACTTC.

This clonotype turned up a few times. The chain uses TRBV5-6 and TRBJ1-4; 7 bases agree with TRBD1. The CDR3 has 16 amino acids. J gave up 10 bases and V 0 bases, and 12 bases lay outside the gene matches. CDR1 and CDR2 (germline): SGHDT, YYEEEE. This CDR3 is CASSLGSDRNLRKLFF. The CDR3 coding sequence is TGTGCCAGCAGCTTGGGCTCGGACAGGAATTTAAGAAAACTGTTTTTT. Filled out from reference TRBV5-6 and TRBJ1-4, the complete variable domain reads DAGVTQSPTHLIKTRGQQVTLRCSPKSGHDTVSWYQQALGQGPQFIFQYYEEEERQRGNFPDRFSGHQFPNYSSELNVNALLLGDSALYLCASSLGSDRNLRKLFFGSGTQLSVL.

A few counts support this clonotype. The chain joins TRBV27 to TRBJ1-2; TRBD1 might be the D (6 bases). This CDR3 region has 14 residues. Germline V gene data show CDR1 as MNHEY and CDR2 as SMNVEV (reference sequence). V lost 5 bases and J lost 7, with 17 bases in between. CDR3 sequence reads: CASSMQGRPRGYTF. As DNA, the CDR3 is TGTGCCAGCAGTATGCAGGGGAGGCCGCGTGGCTACACCTTC.

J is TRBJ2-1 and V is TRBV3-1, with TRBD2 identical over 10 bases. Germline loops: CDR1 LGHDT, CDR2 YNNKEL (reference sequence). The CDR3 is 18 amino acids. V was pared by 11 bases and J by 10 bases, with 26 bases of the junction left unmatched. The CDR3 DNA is TGTGCCTGCACCCTAAGACAGGGGCTGAGCGGGAGGGCCCGAGAGCAGTTCTTC. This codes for CACTLRQGLSGRAREQFF.

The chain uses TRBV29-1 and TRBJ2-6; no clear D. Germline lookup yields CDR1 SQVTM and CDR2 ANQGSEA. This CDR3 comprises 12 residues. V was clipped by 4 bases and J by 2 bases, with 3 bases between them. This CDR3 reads CSVGTGANVLTF. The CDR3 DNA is TGCAGCGTTGGGACTGGGGCCAACGTCCTGACTTTC.

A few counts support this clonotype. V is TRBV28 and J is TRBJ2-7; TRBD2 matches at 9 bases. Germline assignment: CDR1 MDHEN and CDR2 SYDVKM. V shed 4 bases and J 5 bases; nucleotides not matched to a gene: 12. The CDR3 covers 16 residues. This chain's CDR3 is CASSSFFSGRNDEQYF. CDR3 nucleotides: TGTGCCAGCAGTTCATTTTTTAGCGGGAGAAACGACGAGCAGTACTTC.

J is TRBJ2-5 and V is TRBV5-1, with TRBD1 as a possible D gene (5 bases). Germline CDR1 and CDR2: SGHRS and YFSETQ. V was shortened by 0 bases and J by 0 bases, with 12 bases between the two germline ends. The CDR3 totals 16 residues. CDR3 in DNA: TGCGCCAGCAGCTTGGGACAGCCCTTGTACCAAGAGACCCAGTACTTC. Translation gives CASSLGQPLYQETQYF.

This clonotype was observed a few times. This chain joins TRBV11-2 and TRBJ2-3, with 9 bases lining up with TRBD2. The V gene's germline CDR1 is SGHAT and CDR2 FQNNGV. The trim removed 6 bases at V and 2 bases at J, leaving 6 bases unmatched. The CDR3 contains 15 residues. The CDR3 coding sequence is TGTGCCAGCAGTTGGGGGACTAGCTCCACAGATACGCAGTATTTT. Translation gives CASSWGTSSTDTQYF.

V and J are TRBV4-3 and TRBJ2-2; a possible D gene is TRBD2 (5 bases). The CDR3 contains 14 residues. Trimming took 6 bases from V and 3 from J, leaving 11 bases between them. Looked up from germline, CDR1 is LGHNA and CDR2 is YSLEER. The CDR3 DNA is TGCGCCAGCAGGCCAATGGGAGACACCGGGGAGCTGTTTTTT. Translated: CASRPMGDTGELFF.

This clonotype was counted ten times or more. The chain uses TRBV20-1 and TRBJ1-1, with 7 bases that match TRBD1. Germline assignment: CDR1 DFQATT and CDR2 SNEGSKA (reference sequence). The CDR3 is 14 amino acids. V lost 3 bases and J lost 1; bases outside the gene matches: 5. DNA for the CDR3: TGCAGTGCTAGTCTATGGACAGGGAACACTGAAGCTTTCTTT. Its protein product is CSASLWTGNTEAFF.

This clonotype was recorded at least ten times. Here the CDR3 reads CSASGRSNEQYV. In DNA form, the CDR3 reads TGCAGTGCTAGCGGGAGAAGTAACGAGCAGTACGTC. V gene TRBV20-1 combines with J gene TRBJ2-7; the D gene is possibly TRBD2 (6 bases). Germline loops: CDR1 DFQATT, CDR2 SNEGSKA (reference sequence). This CDR3 region has 12 residues. V was trimmed by 3 bases and J by 5 bases, leaving 11 bases between them.

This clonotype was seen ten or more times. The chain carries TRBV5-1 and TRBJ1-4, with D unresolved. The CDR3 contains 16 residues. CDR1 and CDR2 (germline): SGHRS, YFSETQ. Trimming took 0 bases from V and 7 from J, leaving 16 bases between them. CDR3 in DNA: TGCGCCAGCAGCTTGGCGGCGGGAAGGAGAGGTGAAAAACTGTTTTTT. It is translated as CASSLAAGRRGEKLFF. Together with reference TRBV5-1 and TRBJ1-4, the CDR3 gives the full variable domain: KAGVTQTPRYLIKTRGQQVTLSCSPISGHRSVSWYQQTPGQGLQFLFEYFSETQRNKGNFPGRFSGRQFSNSRSEMNVSTLELGDSALYLCASSLAAGRRGEKLFFGSGTQLSVL.

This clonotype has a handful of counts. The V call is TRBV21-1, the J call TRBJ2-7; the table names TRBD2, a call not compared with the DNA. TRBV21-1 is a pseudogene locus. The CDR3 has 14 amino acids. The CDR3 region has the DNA TGTGCCAGCAGCCCCCGGGCACTAGTGGGTTCGCAGTACGTC. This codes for CASSPRALVGSQYV.

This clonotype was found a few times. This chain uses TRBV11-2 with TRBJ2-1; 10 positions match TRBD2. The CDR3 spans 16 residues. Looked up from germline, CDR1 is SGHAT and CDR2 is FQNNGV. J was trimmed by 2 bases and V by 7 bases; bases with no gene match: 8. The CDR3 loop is CASTTSGLAAYNEQFF. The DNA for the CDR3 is TGTGCCAGCACTACCTCTGGACTAGCGGCCTACAATGAGCAGTTCTTC.

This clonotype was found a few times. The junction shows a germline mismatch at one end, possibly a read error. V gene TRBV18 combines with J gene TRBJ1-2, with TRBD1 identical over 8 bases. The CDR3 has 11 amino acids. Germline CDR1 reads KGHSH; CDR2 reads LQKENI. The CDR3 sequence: CASSPYRGVVF. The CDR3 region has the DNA TGTGCCAGCTCACCATACAGGGGGGTCGTCTTC.

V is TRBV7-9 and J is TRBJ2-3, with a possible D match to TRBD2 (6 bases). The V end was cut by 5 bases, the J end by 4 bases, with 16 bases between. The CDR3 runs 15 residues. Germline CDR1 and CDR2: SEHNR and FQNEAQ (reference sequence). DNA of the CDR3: TGTGCCAGCAGCCAACCAATGACGGGAGCAGATACGCAGTATTTT. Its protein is CASSQPMTGADTQYF.